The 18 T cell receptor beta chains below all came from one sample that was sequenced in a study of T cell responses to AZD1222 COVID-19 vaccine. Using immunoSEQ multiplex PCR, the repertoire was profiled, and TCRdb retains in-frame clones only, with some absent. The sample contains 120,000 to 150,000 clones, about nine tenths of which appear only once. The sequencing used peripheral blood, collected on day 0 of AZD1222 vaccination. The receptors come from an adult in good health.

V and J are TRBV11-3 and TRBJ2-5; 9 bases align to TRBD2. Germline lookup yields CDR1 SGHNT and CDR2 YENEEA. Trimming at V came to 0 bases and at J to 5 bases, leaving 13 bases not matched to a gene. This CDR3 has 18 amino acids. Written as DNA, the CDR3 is TGTGCCAGCAGCTTAGATCTAGCGGGATCAGAGGAGGGGGAGACCCAGTACTTC. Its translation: CASSLDLAGSEEGETQYF. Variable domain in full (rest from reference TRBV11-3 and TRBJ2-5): EAGVVQSPRYKIIEKKQPVAFWCNPISGHNTLYWYLQNLGQGPELLIRYENEEAVDDSQLPKDRFSAERLKGVDSTLKIQPAELGDSAVYLCASSLDLAGSEEGETQYFGPGTRLLVL.

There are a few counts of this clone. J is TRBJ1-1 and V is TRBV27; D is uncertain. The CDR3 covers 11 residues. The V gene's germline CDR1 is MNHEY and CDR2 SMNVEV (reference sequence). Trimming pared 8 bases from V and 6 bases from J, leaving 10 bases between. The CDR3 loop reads CASLGQAEAFF. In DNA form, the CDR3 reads TGTGCCAGCCTTGGCCAAGCTGAAGCTTTCTTT.

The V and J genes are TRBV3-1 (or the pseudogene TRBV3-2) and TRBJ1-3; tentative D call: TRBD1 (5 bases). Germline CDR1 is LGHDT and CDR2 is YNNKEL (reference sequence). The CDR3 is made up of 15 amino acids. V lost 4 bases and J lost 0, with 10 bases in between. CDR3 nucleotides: TGTGCCAGCAGCCGCTCGGGGGGCTCTGGAAACACCATATATTTT. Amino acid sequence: CASSRSGGSGNTIYF.

The CDR3: CASSRQEPGNTIYF. CDR3 DNA sequence: TGTGCCAGCAGCAGACAAGAGCCTGGAAACACCATATATTTT. V usage is TRBV21-1 and J usage is TRBJ1-3; no check of the table's D call, TRBD1, against the DNA was made. TRBV21-1 is annotated as a pseudogene. This CDR3 spans 14 amino acids.

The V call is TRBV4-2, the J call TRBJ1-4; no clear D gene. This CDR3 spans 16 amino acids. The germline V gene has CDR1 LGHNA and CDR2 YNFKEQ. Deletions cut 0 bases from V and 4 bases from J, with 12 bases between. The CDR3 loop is CASSQDPGGFNEKLFF. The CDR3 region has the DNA TGTGCCAGCAGCCAAGACCCCGGCGGCTTTAATGAAAAACTGTTTTTT.

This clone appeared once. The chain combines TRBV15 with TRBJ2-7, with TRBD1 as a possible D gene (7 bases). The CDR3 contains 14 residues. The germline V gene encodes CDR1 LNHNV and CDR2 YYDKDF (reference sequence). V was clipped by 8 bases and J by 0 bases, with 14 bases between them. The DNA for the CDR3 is TGTGCCACCTCAGGGGGGCCTTTCTCCTACGAGCAGTACTTC. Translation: CATSGGPFSYEQYF.

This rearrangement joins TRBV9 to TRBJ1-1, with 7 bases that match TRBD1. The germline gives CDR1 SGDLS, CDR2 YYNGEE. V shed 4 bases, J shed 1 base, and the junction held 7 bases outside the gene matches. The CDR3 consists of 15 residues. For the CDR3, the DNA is TGTGCCAGCAGCTCCCGGACAGGACCGAACACTGAAGCTTTCTTT. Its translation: CASSSRTGPNTEAFF.

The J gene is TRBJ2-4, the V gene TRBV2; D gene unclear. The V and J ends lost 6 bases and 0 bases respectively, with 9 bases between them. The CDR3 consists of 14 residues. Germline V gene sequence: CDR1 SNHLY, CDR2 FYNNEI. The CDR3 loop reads CASRPPLAKNIQYF. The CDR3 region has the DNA TGTGCCAGCAGGCCTCCCCTAGCCAAAAACATTCAGTACTTC.

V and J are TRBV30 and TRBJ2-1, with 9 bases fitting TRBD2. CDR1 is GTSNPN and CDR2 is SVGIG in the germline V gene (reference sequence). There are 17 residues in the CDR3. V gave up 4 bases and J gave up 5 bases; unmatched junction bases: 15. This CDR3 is CAWTPRSLAGYNNEQFF. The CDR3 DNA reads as TGTGCCTGGACCCCCCGGTCGCTAGCGGGGTATAACAATGAGCAGTTCTTC.

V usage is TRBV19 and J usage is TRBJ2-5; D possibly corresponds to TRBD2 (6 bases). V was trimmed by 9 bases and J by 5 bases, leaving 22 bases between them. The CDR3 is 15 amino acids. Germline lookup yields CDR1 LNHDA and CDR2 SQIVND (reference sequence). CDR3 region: CASRAGAGSRETQYF. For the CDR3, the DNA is TGTGCCAGCCGGGCTGGGGCGGGGTCTCGGGAGACCCAGTACTTC.

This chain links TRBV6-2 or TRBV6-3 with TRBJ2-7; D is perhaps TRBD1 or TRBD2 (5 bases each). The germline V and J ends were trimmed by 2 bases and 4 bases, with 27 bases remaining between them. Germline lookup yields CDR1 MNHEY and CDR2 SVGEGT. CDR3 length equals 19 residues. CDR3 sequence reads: CASSYQIDALGESVYEQYF. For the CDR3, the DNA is TGTGCCAGCAGTTACCAGATAGATGCTTTAGGGGAGTCGGTGTACGAGCAGTACTTC.

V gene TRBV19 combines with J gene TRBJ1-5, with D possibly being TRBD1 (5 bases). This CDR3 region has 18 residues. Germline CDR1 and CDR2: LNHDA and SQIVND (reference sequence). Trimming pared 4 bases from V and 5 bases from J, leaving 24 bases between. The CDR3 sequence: CASSNPGLQRFGDQPQHF. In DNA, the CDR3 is TGTGCCAGTAGTAATCCGGGACTCCAACGCTTCGGCGATCAGCCCCAGCATTTT. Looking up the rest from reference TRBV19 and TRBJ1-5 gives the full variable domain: DGGITQSPKYLFRKEGQNVTLSCEQNLNHDAMYWYRQDPGQGLRLIYYSQIVNDFQKGDIAEGYSVSREKKESFPLTVTSAQKNPTAFYLCASSNPGLQRFGDQPQHFGDGTRLSIL.

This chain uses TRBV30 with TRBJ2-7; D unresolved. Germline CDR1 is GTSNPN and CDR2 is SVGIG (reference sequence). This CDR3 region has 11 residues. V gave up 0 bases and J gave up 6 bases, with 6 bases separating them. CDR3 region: CAWSVLGEQYF. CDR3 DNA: TGTGCCTGGAGTGTACTCGGCGAGCAGTACTTC.

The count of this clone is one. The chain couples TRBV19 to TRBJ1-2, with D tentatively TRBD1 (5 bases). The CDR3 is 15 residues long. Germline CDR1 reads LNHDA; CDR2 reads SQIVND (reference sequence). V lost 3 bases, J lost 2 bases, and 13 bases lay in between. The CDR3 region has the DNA TGTGCCAGTAGTATCTATCACGGACACAACTATGGCTACACCTTC. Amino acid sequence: CASSIYHGHNYGYTF. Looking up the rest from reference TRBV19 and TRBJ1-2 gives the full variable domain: DGGITQSPKYLFRKEGQNVTLSCEQNLNHDAMYWYRQDPGQGLRLIYYSQIVNDFQKGDIAEGYSVSREKKESFPLTVTSAQKNPTAFYLCASSIYHGHNYGYTFGSGTRLTVV.

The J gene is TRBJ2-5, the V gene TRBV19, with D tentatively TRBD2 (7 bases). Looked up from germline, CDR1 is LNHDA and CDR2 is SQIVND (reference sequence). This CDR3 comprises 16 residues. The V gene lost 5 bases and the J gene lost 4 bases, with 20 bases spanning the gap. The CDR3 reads CASSEGGATFTETQYF. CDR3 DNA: TGTGCCAGTAGTGAGGGGGGGGCCACATTCACAGAGACCCAGTACTTC.

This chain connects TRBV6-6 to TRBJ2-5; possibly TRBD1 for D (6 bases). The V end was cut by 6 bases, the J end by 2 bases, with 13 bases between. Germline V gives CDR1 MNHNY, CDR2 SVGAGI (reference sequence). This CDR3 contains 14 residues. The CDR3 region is CASSADRYQETQYF. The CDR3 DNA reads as TGTGCCAGCAGCGCGGACAGATATCAAGAGACCCAGTACTTC.

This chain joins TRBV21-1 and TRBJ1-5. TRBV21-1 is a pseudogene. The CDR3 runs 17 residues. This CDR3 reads CASSKDETAHSNQPQHF. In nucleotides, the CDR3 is TGTGCCAGCAGCAAAGATGAGACTGCACATAGCAATCAGCCCCAGCATTTT.

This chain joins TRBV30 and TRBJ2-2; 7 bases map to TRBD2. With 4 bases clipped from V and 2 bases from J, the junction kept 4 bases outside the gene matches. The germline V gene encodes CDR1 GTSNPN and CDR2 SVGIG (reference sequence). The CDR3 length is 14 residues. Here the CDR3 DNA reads TGTGCCTGGACTAGCGGATACAACACCGGGGAGCTGTTTTTT. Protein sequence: CAWTSGYNTGELFF. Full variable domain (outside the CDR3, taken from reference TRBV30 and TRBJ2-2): SQTIHQWPATLVQPVGSPLSLECTVEGTSNPNLYWYRQAAGRGLQLLFYSVGIGQISSEVPQNLSASRPQDRQFILSSKKLLLSDSGFYLCAWTSGYNTGELFFGEGSRLTVL.